This is a list of T cell receptor beta chains from one sample in a study of blood T cell repertoires in COVID-19. Sequencing was performed with immunoSEQ multiplex PCR; in TCRdb, only in-frame clones are kept and a portion is missing. The sample yields around 28,000 clones, around three quarters seen once. The material sequenced was peripheral blood. The source is a man aged 70 or older with acute or convalescent COVID-19. Both conserved end residues are part of each CDR3. D genes are given only for firm matches. Some rows mark clone size as missing; the rest say once, few, many or name a class of expanded clone.

>TRBJ2-2|NA|NA|12|TRBV7-2
TGTGCCAGCAGCTCTTACACCGGGGAGCTGTTTTTT
CASSSYTGELFF
>TRBJ2-7|NA|few|13|TRBV6-6
TGTGCCAGCAGAAACGGACAGTCCTACGAGCAGTACTTC
CASRNGQSYEQYF
>TRBJ1-5|TRBD1|NA|13|TRBV30
TGTGCCTGGAGTACAGGGGCTTCGGGGCCCCAGCATTTT
CAWSTGASGPQHF
>TRBJ1-1|NA|NA|13|TRBV5-5
TGTGCCAGCAGCTTTGTCCAGGGAACTGAAGCTTTCTTT
CASSFVQGTEAFF
>TRBJ2-7|TRBD1|NA|15|TRBV28
TGTGCCAGCAGTTCCCTAGGACAGGGCTCCTACGAGCAGTACTTC
CASSSLGQGSYEQYF
>TRBJ1-4|TRBD1|NA|20|TRBV19
TGTGCCAGTAGTAACCGTCCACCAGGGACAGGGCGAGGGACTAATGAAAAACTGTTTTTT
CASSNRPPGTGRGTNEKLFF
>TRBJ2-7|TRBD2|once|13|TRBV6-5
TGTGCCAGCAGTTACCGAGCGGGGGCCGAGCAGTACTTC
CASSYRAGAEQYF
>TRBJ2-1|TRBD2|NA|17|TRBV27
TGTGCCAGCAGTTCCCCTCTGGCGGGAGTTCGGTACAATGAGCAGTTCTTC
CASSSPLAGVRYNEQFF
>TRBJ2-7|TRBD1|NA|15|TRBV10-1
TGCGCCCCTAGGGTACCCCGGGACAGGGAGTCTGAGCAGTACTTC
CAPRVPRDRESEQYF
>TRBJ2-3|NA|once|14|TRBV6-5
TGTGCCAGCAGTTCCGGACAGCGGCCAGATACGCAGTATTTT
CASSSGQRPDTQYF
>TRBJ1-5|NA|NA|14|TRBV2
TGTGCCAGCAGGGCCGATTATAGCAATCAGCCCCAGCATTTT
CASRADYSNQPQHF
>TRBJ1-6|NA|NA|15|TRBV13
TGTGCCAGCAGCTCGACCAGTCGGGGGATATCACCCCTCCACTTT
CASSSTSRGISPLHF
>TRBJ1-1|NA|NA|14|TRBV6-2/TRBV6-3
TGTGCCAGCAGTTACCCTACAGGGAACACTGAAGCTTTCTTT
CASSYPTGNTEAFF
>TRBJ1-2|TRBD1|NA|18|TRBV28
TGTGCCAGCAGTTTGCCAACAGGGGGGAGATATTTGGGCTATGGCTACACCTTC
CASSLPTGGRYLGYGYTF
>TRBJ1-5|NA|NA|16|TRBV3-1/TRBV3-2
TGTGCCAGCAGCCAAGAAGGTTTCGTGGGGCCCCAGCCCCAGCATTTT
CASSQEGFVGPQPQHF
>TRBJ2-6|TRBD1|NA|17|TRBV27
TGTGCCAGCAGTTTCCAAACAGGGGGCACTGGGGCCAACGTCCTGACTTTC
CASSFQTGGTGANVLTF
>TRBJ2-1|NA|NA|16|TRBV9
TGTGCCAGCAGCCCCAGAGGGCGGGAATGGTACAATGAGCAGTTCTTC
CASSPRGREWYNEQFF
>TRBJ2-1|NA|NA|12|TRBV12-3/TRBV12-4
TGTGCCAGCAGTTTCTGGGGAGGGGGGCAGTTCTTC
CASSFWGGGQFF
>TRBJ1-1|NA|NA|14|TRBV7-9
TGTGCCAGCAGATCGCTCACGGTCTTCGATTCGGCTTTCTTT
CASRSLTVFDSAFF
>TRBJ1-2|TRBD1|once|14|TRBV5-4
TGTGCCAGCAGCCTGGGACAGGAGAACTATGGCTACACCTTC
CASSLGQENYGYTF
>TRBJ2-1|NA|few|11|TRBV29-1
TGCAGCGGACTCAAGGTCAATGAGCAGTTCTTC
CSGLKVNEQFF
>TRBJ2-6|TRBD1|NA|18|TRBV7-9
TGTGCCAGCAGCCCGGGACAGGGCCGCCGCTCTGGGGCCAACGTCCTGACTTTC
CASSPGQGRRSGANVLTF
>TRBJ1-1|TRBD1|once|13|TRBV7-3
TGTGCCAGCAGCCAACAGGGGAACTCTGAAGCTTTCTTT
CASSQQGNSEAFF
>TRBJ2-2|NA|NA|16|TRBV3-1/TRBV3-2
TGTGCCAGCAGGCCGAGAGACCGACATTTAACCGGGGAGCTGTTTTTT
CASRPRDRHLTGELFF
>TRBJ2-5|NA|NA|13|TRBV7-3
TGTGCCAGCAGCTTAACCTCGGGAGAGACCCAGTACTTC
CASSLTSGETQYF
>TRBJ1-2|NA|NA|13|TRBV7-9
TGTGCCACCGCGGACAGAAGGGCTTTCAGCTACACCTTC
CATADRRAFSYTF
>TRBJ2-1|TRBD2|NA|15|TRBV2
TGTGCCAGCAGCACGCTAGCGGGACTTCACAATGAGCAGTTCTTC
CASSTLAGLHNEQFF
>TRBJ2-1|NA|many|15|TRBV21-1
TGTGCCAGCAGCCCACAGATAGCGGGAGTTAGAGAGCAGTTCTTC
CASSPQIAGVREQFF
>TRBJ1-5|NA|NA|14|TRBV18
TGTGCCAGCTCACTACAGGGATCAGATCAGCCCCAGCATTTT
CASSLQGSDQPQHF
>TRBJ1-5|TRBD1|NA|16|TRBV18
TGTGCCAGCTCATCAATTCCGGGACAGGGGCATCAGCCCCAGCATTTT
CASSSIPGQGHQPQHF
>TRBJ2-3|TRBD1|NA|15|TRBV6-2/TRBV6-3
TGTGCCAGCAGTTATGGACAGGGCCCCACAGATACGCAGTATTTT
CASSYGQGPTDTQYF
>TRBJ1-5|TRBD1|NA|14|TRBV3-1/TRBV3-2
TGTGCCAGCAGCCTGGGACAGGGCCACCAGCCCCAGCATTTT
CASSLGQGHQPQHF
>TRBJ2-1|TRBD1|NA|15|TRBV9
TGTGCCAGCAGCGACCTGGGGGACAGTTACAATGAGCAGTTCTTC
CASSDLGDSYNEQFF
>TRBJ2-7|TRBD1|NA|14|TRBV5-4
TGTGCCAGCAGCCTAAGAGGGGGCCGCTACGAGCAGTACTTC
CASSLRGGRYEQYF
>TRBJ2-1|TRBD2|NA|18|TRBV28
TGTGCCAGCAGTTTATCTGGGACTAGCGGAAATGTTAATTTTGAGCAGTTCTTC
CASSLSGTSGNVNFEQFF
>TRBJ2-7|TRBD1|hyperexpanded|14|TRBV5-1
TGCGCCAACGATGAAGGACAGGGCTCCTACGAGCAGTACTTC
CANDEGQGSYEQYF
>TRBJ1-5|NA|NA|14|TRBV28
TGTGCCAGCAGTTTCGGGGTGAGCAATCAGCCCCAGCATTTT
CASSFGVSNQPQHF
>TRBJ1-2|TRBD1|NA|14|TRBV18
TGTGCCAGCTCACCAAACCCCGACAGGGTAGGATACACCTTC
CASSPNPDRVGYTF
>TRBJ1-1|NA|NA|13|TRBV11-3
TGTGCCAGCAGCTTAGAGACTGACACTGAAGCTTTCTTT
CASSLETDTEAFF
>TRBJ1-5|TRBD1|NA|15|TRBV19
TGTGCCAGTAGGAGGGGACAGGTTAGCAATCAGCCCCAGCATTTT
CASRRGQVSNQPQHF
>TRBJ1-5|TRBD1|few|15|TRBV9
TGTGCCAGCAGCGCACAGGGACAGTACAATCAGCCCCAGCATTTT
CASSAQGQYNQPQHF
>TRBJ2-3|NA|NA|13|TRBV6-4
TGTGCCAGCAGTAGAGAAGAAACAGATACGCAGTATTTT
CASSREETDTQYF
>TRBJ2-2|TRBD2|NA|13|TRBV28
TGTGCCGGGGGGGAGTCCCACACCGGGGAGCTGTTTTTT
CAGGESHTGELFF
>TRBJ2-1|TRBD1|NA|14|TRBV6-5
TGTGCCAGCACGTTGGGACAGGGGGCTTTTGAGCAGTTCTTC
CASTLGQGAFEQFF
>TRBJ2-7|NA|NA|12|TRBV28
TGTGCCAGCAGTTTACTGGTGGCCGAGCAGTACTTC
CASSLLVAEQYF
>TRBJ2-7|NA|medium-sized|15|TRBV7-7
TGTGCCAGCAGCTTAGTCCAGGGGATAAGCTACGAGCAGTACTTC
CASSLVQGISYEQYF
>TRBJ1-5|NA|NA|16|TRBV21-1
TGTGCCAGCAGCAAAGGCGGGACAGGGGGCAATCAGCCCCAGCATTTT
CASSKGGTGGNQPQHF
>TRBJ1-5|NA|NA|16|TRBV28
TGTGCCAGCAGTACCCCCGGGGGAGGGCTTAATCAGCCCCAGCATTTT
CASSTPGGGLNQPQHF
>TRBJ2-7|TRBD2|NA|14|TRBV7-2
TGTGCCAGCAGCTTGGCTAGCGGGGACCACGAGCAGTACTTC
CASSLASGDHEQYF
>TRBJ2-1|TRBD2|NA|14|TRBV6-5
TGTGCCAGCAGTTATGGCGGGAGTCTTCATGAGCAGTTCTTC
CASSYGGSLHEQFF
>TRBJ2-1|NA|NA|15|TRBV27
TGTGCCAGCAGTTCAGGAGGTGCCTCCTACAATGAGCAGTTCTTC
CASSSGGASYNEQFF
>TRBJ2-7|NA|few|14|TRBV4-2
TGTGCCAGCAGCCAGATCGGGGAACCCTACGAGCAGTACTTC
CASSQIGEPYEQYF
>TRBJ1-1|TRBD1|NA|14|TRBV18
TGTGCCAGCTCAGCGACAGGGATGGGCACTGAAGCTTTCTTT
CASSATGMGTEAFF
>TRBJ2-7|TRBD2|NA|14|TRBV7-9
TGTGCCAGCAGAGGGACTAGCGGGAAAAACGAGCAGTACTTC
CASRGTSGKNEQYF